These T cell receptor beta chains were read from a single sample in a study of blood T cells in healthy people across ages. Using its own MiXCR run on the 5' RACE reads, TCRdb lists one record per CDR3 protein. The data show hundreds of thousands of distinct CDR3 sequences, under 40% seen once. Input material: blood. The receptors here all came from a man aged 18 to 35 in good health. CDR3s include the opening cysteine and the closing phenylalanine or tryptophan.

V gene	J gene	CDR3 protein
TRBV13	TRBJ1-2	CASSAIRGAPGYTF
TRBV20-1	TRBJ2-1	CSVILTYNEQFF
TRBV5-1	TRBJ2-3	CASTRGVEDTDTQYF
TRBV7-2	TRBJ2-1	CASTLGQLISYNEQFF
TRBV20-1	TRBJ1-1	CSATFPGQGSTEAFF
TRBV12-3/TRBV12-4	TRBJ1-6	CASSFQGFYNSPLHF
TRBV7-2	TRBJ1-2	CASSFTIPQEGGYTF
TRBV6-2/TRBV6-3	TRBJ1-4	CASGFPNEKLFF
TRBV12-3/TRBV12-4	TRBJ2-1	CASSLSGRVWNEQFF
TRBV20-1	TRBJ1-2	CSASPDSAGYTF
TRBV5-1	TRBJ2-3	CASWGTDTQYF